This T cell receptor beta chain was documented in a study of cytomegalovirus exposure and HLA in healthy donors. Findings and limits, study-wide: Later analysis demonstrated an association between a missense DCLRE1C variant and TCR beta V- and J-gene trimming. In the analysis, some V segments, TRBV6-2 and TRBV6-3 included, were excluded as indistinguishable. Most TCR sequences were rare, but some public TCRs occurred in many donors.

The PCR used 60 Vbeta and 13 Jbeta primers. TCRdb keeps only in-frame clones here, not all; method: immunoSEQ multiplex PCR. The sample includes 150,000 to 200,000 clones, around 75% of them seen just once. As to this clone: Its specificity is unknown.

CDR1 and CDR2 (germline): SGHTA, FQGNSA. Deletions cut 5 bases from V and 7 bases from J, with 14 bases between. This CDR3 is built from 14 residues. The sequencing input was PBMCs. The TCR was taken from a woman between 50 and 59 years old in good health and CMV-seronegative. J is TRBJ1-4 and V is TRBV7-2; D is unclear. This CDR3 is CASSPMRSPEKLFF. For the CDR3, the DNA is TGTGCCAGCAGCCCCATGAGGAGCCCTGAAAAACTGTTTTTT.